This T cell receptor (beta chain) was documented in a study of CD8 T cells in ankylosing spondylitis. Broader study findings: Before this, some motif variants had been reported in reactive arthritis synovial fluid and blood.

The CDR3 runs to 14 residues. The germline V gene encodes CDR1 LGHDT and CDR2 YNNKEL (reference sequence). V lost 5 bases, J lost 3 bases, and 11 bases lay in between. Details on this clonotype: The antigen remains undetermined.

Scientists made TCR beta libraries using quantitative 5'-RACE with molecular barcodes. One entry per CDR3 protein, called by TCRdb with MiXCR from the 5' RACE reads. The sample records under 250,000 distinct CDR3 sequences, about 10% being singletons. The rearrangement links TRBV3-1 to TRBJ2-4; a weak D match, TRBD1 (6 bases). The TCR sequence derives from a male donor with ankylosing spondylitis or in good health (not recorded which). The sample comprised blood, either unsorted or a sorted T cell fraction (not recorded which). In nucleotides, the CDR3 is TGTGCCAGCAGCACCTCGGACAGCAAAAACATTCAGTACTTC. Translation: CASSTSDSKNIQYF.